Below are 8 T cell receptor beta chains sequenced from a single sample in a study of cytomegalovirus exposure and HLA in healthy donors. 13 Jbeta primers and 60 Vbeta primers were used for the PCR. Clones were sequenced by immunoSEQ multiplex PCR, and TCRdb holds only the in-frame ones, with some missing. The sample records fewer than 150,000 clones, roughly 80% being singletons. Sequencing was performed on PBMCs. These receptors were taken from a man aged 35-49 years in good health and CMV-seropositive.

The gene calls are TRBV5-5 and TRBJ1-4, with 10 nucleotides matching TRBD1. V trimming: 3 bases; J trimming: 0 bases; junction bases outside the gene matches: 5. The CDR3 extends over 17 amino acids. Germline CDR1 reads SGHKS; CDR2 reads YYEKEE (reference sequence). The chain's CDR3 is CASSSGDRGATNEKLFF. DNA of the CDR3: TGTGCCAGCAGCTCGGGGGACAGGGGTGCAACTAATGAAAAACTGTTTTTT.

This clone occurred a few times. V is TRBV4-3 and J is TRBJ2-3, with D tentatively TRBD1 (7 bases). Germline V CDR1 and CDR2: LGHNA, YSLEER. The V end lost 1 base, the J end lost 4 bases, and 18 bases lay between the germline ends. CDR3 length: 17 residues. CDR3 amino acids: CASSQGGGQGGSDTQYF. DNA of the CDR3: TGCGCCAGCAGCCAAGGAGGAGGGCAGGGGGGATCAGATACGCAGTATTTT.

This sequence joins TRBV4-1 and TRBJ1-1, with a tentative D call TRBD1 (5 bases). CDR1 is MGHRA and CDR2 is YSYEKL in the germline V gene. The V end lost 2 bases, the J end lost 5 bases, and 12 bases lay between the germline ends. This CDR3 contains 14 residues. CDR3 amino acids: CASSQRGGVTEAFF. Here the CDR3 DNA reads TGCGCCAGCAGCCAAAGGGGAGGAGTGACTGAAGCTTTCTTT.

The gene calls are TRBV11-3 and TRBJ2-7; 11 bases are a match to TRBD2. Germline CDR1 is SGHNT and CDR2 is YENEEA. The CDR3 totals 18 residues. Trimming cost V 3 bases and J 1 base; bases outside gene matches: 11. DNA of the CDR3: TGTGCCAGCAGCTTTCGTCTAGCGGGAGGCCGAACGTCCTACGAGCAGTACTTC. Translating it yields CASSFRLAGGRTSYEQYF.

The rearrangement joins TRBV7-2 to TRBJ2-5; D unresolved. The end of the DNA aligns better with TRBJ2-7, so the J call may be wrong. Per germline, CDR1 SGHTA and CDR2 FQGNSA. The CDR3 extends over 12 amino acids. The CDR3 sequence is CASSFVGHEQYF. CDR3 DNA sequence: TGTGCCAGCAGTTTCGTGGGCCACGAGCAGTACTTC.

V and J are TRBV10-1 and TRBJ2-7; 8 bases match TRBD1. The CDR3 runs to 13 residues. The trim removed 6 bases at V and 0 bases at J, leaving 1 base unmatched. Germline assignment: CDR1 WNHNN and CDR2 SYGVQD (reference sequence). Here the CDR3 reads CASSRGPSYEQYF. The DNA of the CDR3 is TGCGCCAGCAGCAGGGGGCCCTCCTACGAGCAGTACTTC.

V usage is TRBV19 and J usage is TRBJ2-1; 7 bases match TRBD2. The CDR3 consists of 15 residues. Germline CDR1 is LNHDA and CDR2 is SQIVND (reference sequence). The V segment lost 2 bases and the J segment 0 bases; nucleotides outside the gene matches: 1. The CDR3 nucleotides are TGTGCCAGTAGTATACCGGGAGGCTCCTACAATGAGCAGTTCTTC. Its protein product is CASSIPGGSYNEQFF.

The chain links TRBV7-2 to TRBJ2-3; the match to TRBD2 covers 11 bases. Trimming removed 2 bases from V and 6 bases from J; junction bases left unmatched: 13. The CDR3 consists of 18 residues. Germline CDR1 SGHTA, CDR2 FQGNSA. CDR3 amino acids: CASSLSYRTSGFLDTQYF. The CDR3 DNA reads TGTGCCAGCAGCTTATCGTATCGGACTAGCGGGTTTCTGGATACGCAGTATTTT.